This paragraph covers one TCR beta chain sequence. This clone was observed once. The specificity of this receptor is unknown. Base qualities are not at hand, and no much larger clone is one base apart. These data belong to a study of cytomegalovirus exposure and HLA in healthy donors (TCRdb year 2017). At the level of the whole study: An earlier analysis of roughly 570 of the donors reported about 280 Gb of sequence data and 90 million to 120 million unique TCR beta sequences obtained from some 170 million T cells. An early release covering around 630 HLA-typed donors comprised about 310 gigabases of sequencing data and tens of millions of unique TCR sequences. Typing coverage differed by locus: A, B, C, DRB1 and DQB1 were typed in about 629-640 donors, DQA1 in 522, DPA1 in 600 to 610, and DPB1 in just under 490. Across roughly 420 genotyped donors of the cohort, an average of about 240,000 unique TCR beta nucleotide sequences per donor were sequenced, and 15% to 20% of those sequences were non-productive. A later analysis re-analyzed previously published TCR beta repertoires from about 730 donors and added high-resolution HLA genotyping to study TCR occurrence patterns. Donor age, sex, ethnicity and CMV serostatus were compiled alongside the repertoire data. Every repertoire in the discovery cohort had been generated on one and the same sequencing platform. The study was designed to test whether signatures of past pathogen exposure could be identified by cataloging public T cell receptors. A separate validation cohort of roughly 130 different subjects was used in addition to the approximately 700-subject first cohort. A later genetic analysis took genome-wide SNP genotypes for about 65% of the 666 donors and used that subset as a discovery cohort. About five DR-DQ haplotypes were treated as single units for association and clustering because of strong linkage in the cohort. To predict cytomegalovirus infection status, the study brought together high-throughput TCR immunosequencing, statistical association of individual TCRs with disease status, and machine learning. The T cell repertoires of roughly 660 subjects were profiled by immunosequencing and related to cytomegalovirus serostatus. Class I and class II HLA loci were covered by the typing at four-digit resolution. The later analysis used no new phenotypic data to find candidate immune exposures, relying instead on TCR beta sequences and their occurrence across donors. Among the approximately 400 genotyped donors, roughly 80% belonged to the genetic ancestry cluster associated with self-reported Caucasian donors. An earlier analysis of roughly 600 of the donors used high-throughput TCR beta sequencing to judge whether each TCR beta V gene segment behaved as functional or pseudogenic.

The cohort comprised under 700 healthy bone marrow donors. At the time of sampling, all cohort members were nominally healthy, though unrecorded immune exposures were likely present. The donor tested CMV seronegative, placing the donor among the 350 or so seronegative members of the cohort. A peripheral blood sample was provided by each donor, and peripheral blood mononuclear cells were used for TCR beta sequencing. The Qiagen DNeasy Blood Extraction Kit was used to extract genomic DNA from the blood cell samples. Taken from the germline V gene (reference sequence), the CDR1 and CDR2 loops are GTSNPN and SVGIG. At the junction V is shortened by 1 base and J by 3 bases; bases outside the gene matches: 5. There are 15 amino acids in the CDR3, from cysteine to phenylalanine inclusive. Only CDR3 DNA remains: 45 bases, in frame from the first base. The library was built by means of the immunoSEQ multiplex PCR assay. For the multiplex PCR, a mixture combining 60 forward primers for TCR Vbeta segments and 13 reverse primers for TCR Jbeta segments was used. Amplification of the CDR3 region of rearranged TCR beta genes was performed with a multiplex PCR assay on genomic DNA. Amplified TCR beta libraries were sequenced as 87-base-pair reads on the Illumina HiSeq System. The authors processed their data as follows. A later analysis counted about 80 million unique TCR beta chains across the 550 to 700 repertoires, and about 10 million of these chains were shared by at least two donors. To remove PCR and sequencing errors, raw reads were error-corrected and collapsed into unique sequences using a nearest-neighbor algorithm that merged closely related sequences. V, D and J gene segments were assigned by aligning CDR3 sequences to IMGT reference sequences. For a sequence to be retained, a match of at least six nucleotides to both a V gene segment and a J gene segment was required. Rearrangements were classified as productive when the CDR3 lacked stop codons and remained in frame with V and J, and all other rearrangements were classified as non-productive. CDR3 was defined according to IMGT convention as the region running from the second conserved V-encoded cysteine to the conserved J-encoded phenylalanine. The earlier analysis of about 530 of the donors excluded any sequence lacking an unambiguous match to a single V gene segment. An earlier analysis of just under 600 of the donors called V segments functional above 56.7% productive rearrangements and segregating when the between-donor standard deviation exceeded 5%. To diagnose cytomegalovirus status from the catalog of TCR beta chain sequences, a statistical classification framework was built. In a later analysis, V and J genes were assigned by comparing TCR nucleotide sequences against IMGT/GENE-DB human TR gene sequences. A later analysis assigned CDR3 sequences and most-parsimonious VDJ recombination scenarios with the TCRdist pipeline. In a later analysis, every TCR beta chain was defined by the combination of its CDR3 amino acid sequence and its V-gene family, and reads without a unique V-gene family were dropped. As a way to deal with suspected cross-contamination and a sequencing artifact, a later analysis dropped approximately 570 nucleotide sequences that were highly shared and had low generation probability. For each public chain, a later analysis derived a clonal expansion index from normalized ranks of inferred template counts within each repertoire. Generation probabilities in a later analysis came from a VDJ recombination model fitted to out-of-frame rearrangements, and those results were checked against IGoR. Hypergeometric tests were used in a later analysis to score TCR-TCR, TCR-HLA and TCR-CMV co-occurrence, with a repertoire-size bias correction applied to the TCR pairs. In a later analysis, false discovery rates were estimated by permuting HLA or CMV assignments 20 times. In a later analysis, co-occurring TCRs were grouped using DBSCAN, and TCRdist sequence similarity was added for clustering within HLA-allele-positive subsets. Repertoires with fewer than 30,000 or more than 120,000 public chains were left out of co-occurrence clustering, as were about 5 repertoires with anomalous nucleotide sharing. Here the immuneACCESS table is served through TCRdb, limited to in-frame sequences with V and J called. Missing clones are a known gap in these copies; in checked studies unresolved V genes cover under half, and the rest lacks a known reason. Clone size and V and J calls were adopted from that table, with D and trimming inferred from the DNA. For this sample the table gives 150,000 or so clones, of which roughly four fifths were detected only once. The ten largest clones take up roughly 1% of the sample.

Results the study describes overall, beyond this receptor: A total of 150 to 200 TCR beta chains were listed by the study as associated with cytomegalovirus. The earlier analysis of 587 of the donors excluded approximately 15 rarely observed V segments, including chromosome 9 orphons, because counts were too low. Linkage disequilibrium might explain the correlated functional status among segregating V segments, but an unknown experimental factor could not be excluded. For the cohort, immune exposure information was limited to CMV serostatus. This cohort had only TCR beta chains sequenced, and the lack of alpha or paired-chain data limited which features could be detected. In vitro tests confirmed that a few of the cytomegalovirus-associated TCR beta chains recognize cytomegalovirus antigens. Specific HLA alleles were associated with 15,000 to 20,000 TCR beta sequences at a false discovery rate of 0.05 in a later analysis. Compared with the 666-donor mean, donors in an Asian-associated ancestry cluster had fewer N-insertions in productive TCRs, according to a later genetic analysis. Because some donors lacked HLA typing at each locus, the association tests relied only on the typed subset. In both the original and validation cohorts, the classifier was reported to diagnose cytomegalovirus status with high specificity and sensitivity. Some IMGT-functional V segments, including TRBV6-2 and TRBV6-3, could not be distinguished by the 87-base-pair reads and were therefore excluded. A further reported finding was that TCR beta sequences accurately predicted the HLA-A and HLA-B alleles for most subjects in the first cohort. While some public TCRs were present in many individuals, most TCR sequences turned up only very rarely across donors. In a later analysis, HLA-associated TCR beta chains were found to be more clonally expanded and to have lower generation probabilities than equally common non-associated chains. A cluster of highly shared sequence variants was judged likely to represent a technical artifact of the sequencing pipeline. When HLA alleles, especially DR and DQ, strongly co-occurred, attributing TCR associations to individual alleles was difficult. It was suggested by the authors that the approach could potentially be generalized to other disease states and immunological phenotypes. According to a later analysis, parvovirus B19, influenza, CMV and Epstein-Barr virus appeared linked to several top co-occurrence clusters. In a later analysis, TCR association rates were found to vary across HLA loci, with the most associated TCRs seen for DRB1 alleles and the fewest for HLA-C alleles. In a later genetic analysis, a missense DCLRE1C variant was associated with V-gene and J-gene trimming of TCR beta chains, and the association was replicated in an independent cohort. A later analysis found that most CMV-associated TCR beta chains appeared HLA-restricted, with HLA associations seemingly driven largely by CMV exposure. In an earlier analysis of several hundred of the donors, most TCR beta V segments were observed in productive rearrangements about 87% or about 30% of the time, broadly matching IMGT annotations. Presence/absence analyses assumed roughly uniform sequencing depth across donors, an assumption that may not hold.

The sequence was collected from a woman aged 40 to 55 in good health and CMV-seronegative. The rearrangement joined TRBV30 to TRBJ1-2; TRBD1 matches 10 bases in the middle. The sample taken for sequencing was PBMCs. Here the CDR3 is given as CAWSAPGQGYYGYTF. The nucleotide sequence reads as follows: TGTGCCTGGAGTGCTCCGGGACAGGGGTACTATGGCTACACCTTC.